A selection of T cell receptor beta chains follows, all from one sample in a study of T-cell memory formation after mild COVID-19. TCRdb itself ran the 5' RACE reads through MiXCR, one entry per CDR3 protein. Counted here are some 440,000 distinct CDR3 sequences, about 23% occurring once; the ten biggest clones make up 9.5% to 15%. Material for sequencing was PBMCs or a T cell subset sorted from them (not recorded which). The source is an adult woman who had mild COVID-19 (a few samples of this study predate the infection). Cell type and time point are not known. Both conserved end residues are trimmed from each CDR3.

V: TRBV7-3
J: TRBJ2-3
CDR3: ASSQTGYGTDTQY

V: TRBV10-3
J: TRBJ1-4
CDR3: ATMDGGRGRNEKLF

V: TRBV24-1
J: TRBJ1-5
CDR3: ATSGRGSPGQGTLDSNQPQH

V: TRBV5-1
J: TRBJ2-5
CDR3: ASKGDWNQETQY

V: TRBV24-1
J: TRBJ2-1
CDR3: ATSPRRGDNEQF

V: TRBV21-1
J: TRBJ2-7
CDR3: ARTRDTSYEQY

V: TRBV7-3
J: TRBJ1-2
CDR3: ASSQGWNYGYT

V: TRBV12-3/TRBV12-4
J: TRBJ2-3
CDR3: ASSKRGGRTDTQY

V: TRBV6-5
J: TRBJ1-1
CDR3: ASSYSFGSEAF

V: TRBV5-5
J: TRBJ2-7
CDR3: ASSLLHNGGYEQY

V: TRBV24-1
J: TRBJ2-5
CDR3: ATSEPGTGVQETQY

V: TRBV7-8
J: TRBJ2-7
CDR3: ASSIAPGEQY

V: TRBV6-5
J: TRBJ1-1
CDR3: ASSTRPGQGSLLNTEAF

V: TRBV10-3
J: TRBJ1-5
CDR3: AISPGQLQPQH

V: TRBV2
J: TRBJ2-3
CDR3: ASSDRGGTDTQY

V: TRBV27
J: TRBJ2-2
CDR3: AVSDRPYTGELF

V: TRBV6-5
J: TRBJ2-1
CDR3: ASSPGLAGLGYNEQF

V: TRBV20-1
J: TRBJ2-3
CDR3: SAPTRRTDTQY

V: TRBV5-1
J: TRBJ1-1
CDR3: ASSLQGDGTEAF

V: TRBV5-5
J: TRBJ2-5
CDR3: ASSLVLATETQY

V: TRBV7-9
J: TRBJ1-5
CDR3: ASSFSGVNQPQH

V: TRBV19
J: TRBJ2-1
CDR3: AISSGSGYNEQF

V: TRBV5-5
J: TRBJ1-5
CDR3: ASSLLELNQPQH

V: TRBV12-3/TRBV12-4
J: TRBJ2-7
CDR3: ASSRKSQGLAGGYRSYEQY

V: TRBV6-5
J: TRBJ1-1
CDR3: ASTIGWGTEAF

V: TRBV19
J: TRBJ2-2
CDR3: ASRTRYTGELF

V: TRBV5-1
J: TRBJ2-7
CDR3: ASSLEASLEQY

V: TRBV6-6
J: TRBJ1-2
CDR3: ASTRQGGVGGYT

V: TRBV12-3/TRBV12-4
J: TRBJ1-1
CDR3: ASSLAGQGRSEAF

V: TRBV12-3/TRBV12-4
J: TRBJ2-4
CDR3: ASSTTPLAKNIQY

V: TRBV12-5
J: TRBJ2-4
CDR3: ASGIAKNIQY

V: TRBV20-1
J: TRBJ2-1
CDR3: SARGLAGGNNEQF

V: TRBV5-1
J: TRBJ2-1
CDR3: ASSFTPGQASSSYNEQF

V: TRBV5-5
J: TRBJ2-1
CDR3: ASSMLSGGNEQF

V: TRBV20-1
J: TRBJ2-7
CDR3: SAAREGKDDEQY

V: TRBV5-1
J: TRBJ1-1
CDR3: ASRDQGSRAEAF

V: TRBV19
J: TRBJ2-1
CDR3: ASSIALAGYNEQF

V: TRBV9
J: TRBJ2-3
CDR3: ASSVGGPSTDTQY